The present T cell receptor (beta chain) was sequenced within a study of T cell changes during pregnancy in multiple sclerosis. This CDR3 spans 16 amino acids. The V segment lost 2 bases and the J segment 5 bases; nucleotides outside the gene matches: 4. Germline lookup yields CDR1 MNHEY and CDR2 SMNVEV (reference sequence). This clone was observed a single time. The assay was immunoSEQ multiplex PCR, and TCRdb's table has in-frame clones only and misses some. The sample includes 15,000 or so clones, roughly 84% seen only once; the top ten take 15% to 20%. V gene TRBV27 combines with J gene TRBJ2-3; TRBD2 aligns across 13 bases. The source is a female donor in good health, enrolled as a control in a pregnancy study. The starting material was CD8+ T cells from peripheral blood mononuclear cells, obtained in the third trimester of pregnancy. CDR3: CASSLGLAGAGDTQYF. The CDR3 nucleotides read TGTGCCAGCAGTTTAGGACTAGCGGGGGCCGGAGATACGCAGTATTTT.